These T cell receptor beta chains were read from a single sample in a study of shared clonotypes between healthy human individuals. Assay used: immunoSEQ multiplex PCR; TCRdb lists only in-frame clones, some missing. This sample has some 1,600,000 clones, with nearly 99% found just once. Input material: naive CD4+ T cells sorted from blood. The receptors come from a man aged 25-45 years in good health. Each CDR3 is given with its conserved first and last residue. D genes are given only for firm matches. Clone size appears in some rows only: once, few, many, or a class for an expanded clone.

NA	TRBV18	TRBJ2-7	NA	CASSPQTQGITYEQYF	TGTGCCAGCTCACCACAGACCCAGGGGATAACCTACGAGCAGTACTTC
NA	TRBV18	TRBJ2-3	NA	CASSPSGTDTQYF	TGTGCCAGCTCCCCCTCAGGGACAGATACGCAGTATTTT
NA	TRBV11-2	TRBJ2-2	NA	CASSLVGSTGELFF	TGTGCCAGCAGCTTAGTAGGCAGCACCGGGGAGCTGTTTTTT
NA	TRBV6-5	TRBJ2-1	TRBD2	CASSYSGGRRANEQFF	TGTGCCAGCAGTTACTCGGGCGGGAGACGGGCCAATGAGCAGTTCTTC
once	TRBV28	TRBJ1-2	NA	CASTQGSYGYTF	TGTGCCAGCACTCAGGGATCCTATGGCTACACCTTC
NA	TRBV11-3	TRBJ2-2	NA	CASSPRGTGELFF	TGTGCCAGCAGCCCAAGGGGGACCGGGGAGCTGTTTTTT
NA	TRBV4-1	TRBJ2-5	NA	CASSQGEVQETQYF	TGCGCCAGCAGCCAAGGCGAGGTTCAAGAGACCCAGTACTTC
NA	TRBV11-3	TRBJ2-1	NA	CASSSVRDNEQFF	TGTGCCAGCAGCTCCGTCCGGGACAATGAGCAGTTCTTC
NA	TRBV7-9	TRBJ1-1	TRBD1	CASSFTGYGQGWAEAFF	TGTGCCAGCAGCTTTACCGGTTACGGACAGGGATGGGCTGAAGCTTTCTTT
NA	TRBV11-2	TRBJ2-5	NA	CASSRTQGMGETQYF	TGTGCCAGCAGCCGGACCCAAGGGATGGGAGAGACCCAGTACTTC
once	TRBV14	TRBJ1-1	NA	CASSTRAVGNTEAFF	TGTGCCAGCAGCACCCGAGCGGTGGGGAACACTGAAGCTTTCTTT
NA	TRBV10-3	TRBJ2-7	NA	CASRQSSYEQYF	TGTGCCTCAAGACAGAGCTCCTACGAGCAGTACTTC
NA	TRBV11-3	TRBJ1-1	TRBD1	CASSSGQGGTEAFF	TGTGCCAGCAGCTCGGGACAGGGCGGCACTGAAGCTTTCTTT
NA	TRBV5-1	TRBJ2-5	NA	CASSDLLRGETQYF	TGCGCCAGCAGTGACCTCCTCCGGGGGGAGACCCAGTACTTC
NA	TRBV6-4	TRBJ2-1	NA	CASSDSSLGAAKQFF	TGTGCCAGCAGTGACTCATCTCTTGGGGCAGCGAAGCAGTTCTTC
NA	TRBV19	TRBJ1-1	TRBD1	CASRGGTVPEAFF	TGTGCCAGTAGAGGTGGGACAGTTCCTGAAGCTTTCTTT
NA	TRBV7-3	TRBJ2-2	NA	CASSPPTGELFF	TGTGCCAGCAGCCCCCCGACCGGGGAGCTGTTTTTT
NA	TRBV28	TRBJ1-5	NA	CAISQLGEVQPQHF	TGTGCCATATCGCAGTTGGGGGAGGTTCAGCCCCAGCATTTT